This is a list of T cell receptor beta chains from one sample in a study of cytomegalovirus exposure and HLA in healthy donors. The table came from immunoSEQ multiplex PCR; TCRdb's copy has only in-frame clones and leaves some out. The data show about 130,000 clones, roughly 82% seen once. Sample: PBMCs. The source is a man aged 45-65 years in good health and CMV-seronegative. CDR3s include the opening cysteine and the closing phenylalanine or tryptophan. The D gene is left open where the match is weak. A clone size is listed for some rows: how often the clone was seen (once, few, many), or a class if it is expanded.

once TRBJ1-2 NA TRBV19 CATAVGNYGYTF TGTGCCACCGCTGTCGGTAACTATGGCTACACCTTC
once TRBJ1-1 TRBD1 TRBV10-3 CAISGQGEADTEAFF TGTGCCATCAGTGGCCAGGGGGAGGCGGACACTGAAGCTTTCTTT
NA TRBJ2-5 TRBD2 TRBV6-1 CASSEGSGGYF TGTGCCAGCAGTGAAGGTAGCGGGGGCTACTTC
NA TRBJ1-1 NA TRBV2 CASRGEVYTEAFF TGTGCCAGCAGGGGAGAGGTCTACACTGAAGCTTTCTTT
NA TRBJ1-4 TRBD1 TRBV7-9 CASSFGQARATNEKLFF TGTGCCAGCAGCTTCGGACAGGCCAGAGCAACTAATGAAAAACTGTTTTTT
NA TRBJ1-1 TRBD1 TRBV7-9 CASRGRDTEAFF TGCGCCAGCAGGGGGAGGGACACTGAAGCTTTCTTT
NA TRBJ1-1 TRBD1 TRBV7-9 CASSPLYRGQNTEAFF TGTGCCAGCAGCCCTTTGTACAGGGGTCAGAACACTGAAGCTTTCTTT
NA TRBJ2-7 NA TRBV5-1 CASSLDLAGPYEQYF TGCGCCAGCAGCTTGGATTTGGCGGGCCCCTACGAGCAGTACTTC
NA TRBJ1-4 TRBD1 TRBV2 CASTPQTGVEKLFF TGTGCCAGCACCCCGCAGACAGGGGTTGAAAAACTGTTTTTT
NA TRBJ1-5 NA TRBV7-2 CASSFHSQPQHF TGTGCCAGCAGCTTCCATAGTCAGCCCCAGCATTTT
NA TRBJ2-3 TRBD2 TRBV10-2 CASSRGGVWTDTQYF TGCGCCAGCTCGCGGGGGGGCGTCTGGACAGATACGCAGTATTTT
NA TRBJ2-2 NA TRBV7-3 CASSLGVTLTGELFF TGTGCCAGCAGCTTGGGCGTTACCCTTACCGGGGAGCTGTTTTTT
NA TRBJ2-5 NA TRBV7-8 CASSPGRASEETQYF TGTGCCAGCAGCCCCGGCCGGGCTAGCGAAGAGACCCAGTACTTC
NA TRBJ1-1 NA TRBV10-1 CASARDLNTEAFF TGCGCCAGCGCAAGGGACTTGAACACTGAAGCTTTCTTT
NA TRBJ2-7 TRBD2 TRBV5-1 CASTPVGGSYEQYF TGCGCCAGCACCCCGGTGGGAGGGAGCTACGAGCAGTACTTC
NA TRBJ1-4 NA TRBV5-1 CASSLEPTATNEKLFF TGCGCCAGCAGCTTGGAACCCACTGCAACTAATGAAAAACTGTTTTTT
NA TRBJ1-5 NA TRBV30 CAWSVLGNSNQPQHF TGTGCCTGGAGTGTACTCGGGAATAGCAATCAGCCCCAGCATTTT
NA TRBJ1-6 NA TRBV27 CASSLSWGHSYNSPLHF TGTGCCAGCAGTTTATCGTGGGGACACTCCTATAATTCACCCCTCCACTTT
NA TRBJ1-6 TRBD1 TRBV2 CASSATGQDSPLHF TGTGCCAGCAGTGCGACAGGGCAAGATTCACCCCTCCACTTT
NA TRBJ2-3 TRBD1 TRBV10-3 CAISESPYNDRGGSTDTQYF TGTGCCATCAGTGAGTCCCCTTATAACGACAGGGGAGGTAGCACAGATACGCAGTATTTT
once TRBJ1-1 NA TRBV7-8 CASSFQGLMNTEAFF TGTGCCAGCAGCTTCCAGGGGCTCATGAACACTGAAGCTTTCTTT
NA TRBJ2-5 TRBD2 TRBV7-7 CASGFATSGGKETQYF TGTGCTAGCGGATTCGCTACTAGCGGGGGCAAAGAGACCCAGTACTTC